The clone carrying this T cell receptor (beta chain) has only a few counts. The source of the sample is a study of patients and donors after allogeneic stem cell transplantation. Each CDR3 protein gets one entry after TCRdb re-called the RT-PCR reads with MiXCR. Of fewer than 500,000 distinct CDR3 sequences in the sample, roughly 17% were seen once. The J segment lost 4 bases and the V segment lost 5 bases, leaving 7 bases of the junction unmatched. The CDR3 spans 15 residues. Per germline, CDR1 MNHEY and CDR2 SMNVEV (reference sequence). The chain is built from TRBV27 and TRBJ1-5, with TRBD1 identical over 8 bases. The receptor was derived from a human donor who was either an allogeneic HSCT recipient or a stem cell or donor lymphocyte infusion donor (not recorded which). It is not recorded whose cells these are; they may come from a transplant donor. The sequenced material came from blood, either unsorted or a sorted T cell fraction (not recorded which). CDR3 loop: CASSPHRQGNQPQHF. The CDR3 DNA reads TGTGCCAGCAGTCCTCATAGACAGGGGAATCAGCCCCAGCATTTT.